What follows are 26 T cell receptor beta chains derived from one specimen sequenced in a study of PD-L1 blockade in urothelial cancer. This table comes from immunoSEQ multiplex PCR, and its TCRdb copy is limited to in-frame clones, with some not included. The sample holds 35,000 or so clones, under 90% seen once. The time point: pretreatment peripheral blood. The material was PBMCs, obtained around atezolizumab (anti-PD-L1) treatment. The receptors stem from a man aged 60 to 75 with urothelial cancer.

Comments on this clone: Germline is not matched at one junction end, which may reflect a read error. The rearrangement uses TRBV29-1 and TRBJ2-7; the match to TRBD2 covers 14 bases. The germline CDR1 and CDR2 sequences are SQVTM and ANQGSEA. This CDR3 region has 13 residues. The CDR3 loop is CSVGGTSGRSLLF. The CDR3 nucleotides are TGCAGCGTAGGGGGGACTAGCGGGAGATCTCTTTTGTTC.

The chain employs TRBV5-1 and TRBJ2-2; TRBD2 aligns across 9 bases. Germline V CDR1 and CDR2: SGHRS, YFSETQ. The length of the CDR3 is 17 residues. J was trimmed by 5 bases and V by 4 bases; bases with no gene match: 12. In DNA, the CDR3 is TGCGCCAGCAGCGCCCTAGGCGGGAGGGCCGGTACCGGGGAGCTGTTTTTT. Encoded protein: CASSALGGRAGTGELFF.

The gene calls are TRBV6-6 and TRBJ2-7, with 8 bases identical to TRBD2. The germline V gene encodes CDR1 MNHNY and CDR2 SVGAGI (reference sequence). The CDR3 is 14 amino acids. V was clipped by 5 bases and J by 5 bases; unmatched bases: 8. CDR3 in amino acids: CASSPQRESNEQYF. Written as DNA, the CDR3 is TGTGCCAGCAGTCCCCAGCGGGAGTCCAACGAGCAGTACTTC.

The V call is TRBV30, the J call TRBJ1-2, with 10 bases aligning to TRBD1. Germline values: CDR1 GTSNPN, CDR2 SVGIG (reference sequence). This CDR3 region has 15 residues. The J segment lost 5 bases and the V segment lost 1 base, leaving 7 bases of the junction unmatched. The CDR3 nucleotides read TGTGCCTGGAGTGCGGGACAGGGGCTAATTTATGGCTACACCTTC. It codes for CAWSAGQGLIYGYTF.

The rearrangement links TRBV30 to TRBJ2-7; perhaps TRBD2 as D (6 bases). CDR1 and CDR2 (germline): GTSNPN, SVGIG (reference sequence). Trimming took off 1 base at V and 0 bases at J, with 16 bases between the two ends. The CDR3 runs 16 residues. In nucleotides, the CDR3 is TGTGCCTGGAGTGGGGGCGGGGCAGGCGACTCCTACGAGCAGTACTTC. This gives the protein CAWSGGGAGDSYEQYF.

In this sample, this clone turned up once. This chain connects TRBV2 to TRBJ1-5, with 10 nucleotides matching TRBD1. Germline CDR1 is SNHLY and CDR2 is FYNNEI. CDR3 length: 15 residues. V gave up 4 bases and J gave up 4 bases; unmatched junction bases: 4. The CDR3 reads CASSGGQGRNQPQHF. In DNA form, the CDR3 reads TGTGCCAGCAGTGGGGGACAGGGGCGGAATCAGCCCCAGCATTTT.

This rearrangement joins TRBV5-5 to TRBJ1-2; maybe TRBD1 (5 bases). CDR3 size: 16 residues. Trimming pared 1 base from V and 8 bases from J, leaving 21 bases between. Germline values: CDR1 SGHKS, CDR2 YYEKEE (reference sequence). Here the CDR3 DNA reads TGTGCCAGCAGCTTGAACTGGGGCAGGGCCTCCGGAGGCTACACCTTC. It translates to CASSLNWGRASGGYTF.

The chain couples TRBV7-9 to TRBJ1-1, with D possibly being TRBD1 (5 bases). This CDR3 region has 13 residues. The germline V and J ends were trimmed by 3 bases and 11 bases, with 16 bases remaining between them. The germline V gene has CDR1 SEHNR and CDR2 FQNEAQ (reference sequence). CDR3 nucleotide sequence: TGTGCCAGCAGCTTCGACAGTAATGGAGGGGCTTTCTTT. Its translation: CASSFDSNGGAFF.

The V and J genes are TRBV7-9 and TRBJ2-5; 12 bases map to TRBD1. CDR3 length equals 19 residues. Germline V gene lookup returns CDR1 SEHNR and CDR2 FQNEAQ (reference sequence). The trim removed 8 bases at V and 1 base at J, leaving 17 bases unmatched. Here the CDR3 DNA reads TGTGCCAGCCATCCTTTCGGGACAGGGGGCAAAAGGAGCCAAGAGACCCAGTACTTC. Protein sequence: CASHPFGTGGKRSQETQYF.

In DNA form, the CDR3 reads TGTGCCAGCAGGAGACTAGCGGGAGTTGCAGATACGCAGTATTTT. Its protein is CASRRLAGVADTQYF. The chain employs TRBV6-1 and TRBJ2-3, with 12 bases matching TRBD2. CDR1 is MNHNS, CDR2 SASEGT, per germline. The CDR3 runs 15 residues. With 6 bases clipped from V and 4 bases from J, the junction kept 5 bases outside the gene matches.

The V call is TRBV7-8, the J call TRBJ2-7; 11 bases are shared with TRBD2. The CDR3 is 14 residues long. J was trimmed by 3 bases and V by 5 bases; bases with no gene match: 3. Germline V CDR1 and CDR2: SGHVS, FQNEAQ. The CDR3 loop reads CASSPGTSGYEQYF. The CDR3 nucleotides are TGTGCCAGCAGCCCAGGGACTAGCGGCTACGAGCAGTACTTC.

This chain joins TRBV4-2 and TRBJ2-7; TRBD2 matches at 12 bases. J lost 7 bases, V lost 4 bases, and 2 bases had no gene match. In germline, CDR1 is LGHNA, CDR2 YNFKEQ. CDR3 length: 13 amino acids. CDR3 sequence (DNA): TGTGCCAGCAGCCTAGGACTAGCGGGAGAGCAGTACTTC. Translating it yields CASSLGLAGEQYF.

The J gene is TRBJ2-1, the V gene TRBV4-1, with a weak D call TRBD2 (6 bases). Germline V gene data show CDR1 as MGHRA and CDR2 as YSYEKL. This CDR3 region has 16 residues. V was cut by 3 bases and J by 0 bases, with 12 bases left in between. The CDR3 DNA reads TGCGCCAGCAGCCACTTAGCGGTTAGCTCCTACAATGAGCAGTTCTTC. Its protein is CASSHLAVSSYNEQFF.

The rearrangement uses TRBV5-4 and TRBJ2-4, with 7 nucleotides matching TRBD2. Germline lookup yields CDR1 SGHNT and CDR2 YYREEE (reference sequence). J was trimmed by 8 bases and V by 2 bases; bases with no gene match: 1. This CDR3 has 12 amino acids. This chain's CDR3 is CASSFRGDIQYF. CDR3 DNA: TGTGCCAGCAGCTTTCGGGGGGACATTCAGTACTTC.

The chain recombines TRBV27 with TRBJ2-7; 8 bases match TRBD1. The V segment lost 2 bases and the J segment 0 bases; nucleotides outside the gene matches: 6. CDR3 size: 16 residues. From germline, CDR1 is MNHEY and CDR2 SMNVEV (reference sequence). The CDR3 sequence: CASSLQDRASSYEQYF. The CDR3 bases are TGTGCCAGCAGTTTACAGGACAGGGCGAGCTCCTACGAGCAGTACTTC.

This sequence joins TRBV9 and TRBJ2-1; no firm D call. V was shortened by 0 bases and J by 10 bases, with 8 bases between the two germline ends. The germline CDR1 and CDR2 sequences are SGDLS and YYNGEE. This CDR3 has 12 amino acids. CDR3 protein: CASSVEGVEQFF. CDR3 coding DNA: TGTGCCAGCAGCGTAGAAGGAGTCGAGCAGTTCTTC.

The genes are TRBV18 and TRBJ2-6; weak D call: TRBD1 (5 bases). Trimming cost V 2 bases and J 1 base, with 15 bases left between them. CDR1 KGHSH and CDR2 LQKENI come from the germline V gene. The CDR3 runs 18 residues. CDR3 nucleotide sequence: TGTGCCAGCTCACCATTGTGGCAGGGTACATCTGGGGCCAACGTCCTGACTTTC. Translation: CASSPLWQGTSGANVLTF.

The chain joins TRBV5-1 to TRBJ1-2; D is possibly TRBD1 (5 bases). Deletions cut 0 bases from V and 4 bases from J, with 13 bases between. Per germline, CDR1 SGHRS and CDR2 YFSETQ. This CDR3 has 15 amino acids. The DNA of the CDR3 is TGCGCCAGCAGCTTGGAAAGGGGATCACCCTATGGCTACACCTTC. The encoded protein is CASSLERGSPYGYTF.

The chain uses TRBV9 and TRBJ2-2, with 10 bases identical to TRBD2. V dropped 3 bases and J dropped 5; count of bases not matched to a gene: 7. Germline CDR1 reads SGDLS; CDR2 reads YYNGEE. The CDR3 is 16 amino acids. CDR3 loop: CASSASGRAGTGELFF. The CDR3 coding sequence is TGTGCCAGCAGCGCCAGCGGGAGGGCCGGAACCGGGGAGCTGTTTTTT. The whole variable domain, filled in from reference TRBV9 and TRBJ2-2, reads DSGVTQTPKHLITATGQRVTLRCSPRSGDLSVYWYQQSLDQGLQFLIQYYNGEERAKGNILERFSAQQFPDLHSELNLSSLELGDSALYFCASSASGRAGTGELFFGEGSRLTVL.

The rearrangement uses TRBV4-3 and TRBJ1-1; possibly TRBD1 for D (6 bases). Trimming removed 5 bases from V and 6 bases from J, with 19 bases in between. The CDR3 consists of 15 residues. The germline V gene encodes CDR1 LGHNA and CDR2 YSLEER. This CDR3 reads CASSSNGGGGAEAFF. DNA for the CDR3: TGCGCCAGCAGCTCCAATGGGGGGGGCGGAGCTGAAGCTTTCTTT.

This clone occurred a few times. V and J are TRBV6-4 and TRBJ2-5, with 8 bases matching TRBD1. CDR1 is MRHNA, CDR2 SNTAGT, per germline. V dropped 8 bases and J dropped 5; count of bases not matched to a gene: 10. This CDR3 spans 14 amino acids. CDR3: CASLPDRARETQYF. The CDR3 DNA follows: TGTGCCAGCCTCCCGGACAGGGCGCGGGAGACCCAGTACTTC.

The chain recombines TRBV11-2 with TRBJ2-1; the match to TRBD2 covers 8 bases. Germline V gives CDR1 SGHAT, CDR2 FQNNGV. There are 18 residues in the CDR3. Germline trimming cut 5 bases from V and 2 bases from J; bases unmatched to any gene: 14. Here the CDR3 DNA reads TGTGCCAGCAGCCTCCGTAGGTTAAGCGGGAGCCCCTACAATGAGCAGTTCTTC. Its protein product is CASSLRRLSGSPYNEQFF.

The chain joins TRBV18 to TRBJ1-1; weak D call: TRBD1 (6 bases). Trimming pared 4 bases from V and 0 bases from J, leaving 9 bases between. This CDR3 is built from 14 residues. The germline CDR1 and CDR2 sequences are KGHSH and LQKENI. Here the CDR3 reads CASSLQGMNTEAFF. The CDR3 bases are TGTGCCAGCTCACTACAGGGAATGAACACTGAAGCTTTCTTT.

The chain couples TRBV19 to TRBJ1-1; perhaps TRBD1 as D (6 bases). There are 15 residues in the CDR3. Trimming removed 5 bases from V and 5 bases from J, with 18 bases in between. Germline V gene lookup returns CDR1 LNHDA and CDR2 SQIVND (reference sequence). In DNA, the CDR3 is TGTGCCAGTAGTGACCCCACAGGGCTTGTTACTGAAGCTTTCTTT. It yields the protein CASSDPTGLVTEAFF.

The CDR3 nucleotides read TGTGCCAGCAGGGGGGAGGTGGGGCACGAGCAGTACTTC. This translates into CASRGEVGHEQYF. This chain joins TRBV21-1 and TRBJ2-7; the table calls TRBD2, which could not be checked here. TRBV21-1 is an annotated pseudogene. The CDR3 is 13 amino acids.

This clone is medium-sized within its sample. The V call is TRBV7-3, the J call TRBJ2-1; D perhaps matches TRBD2 (6 bases). CDR1 and CDR2 from the germline V gene are SGHTA and FQGTGA. Deletions cut 5 bases from V and 6 bases from J, with 14 bases between. There are 14 residues in the CDR3. The CDR3 DNA follows: TGTGCCAGCAGCCTGGGGGGAGAAAGCAATGAGCAGTTCTTC. Translated, it gives CASSLGGESNEQFF.